Here is one T cell receptor beta chain with its context. Germline CDR1 and CDR2: KGHSH and LQKENI. This CDR3 spans 16 amino acids. Trimming took 3 bases from V and 2 from J, leaving 14 bases between them. The table came from immunoSEQ multiplex PCR; TCRdb's copy has only in-frame clones and leaves some out. The profile shows 150,000 to 180,000 clones, roughly 82% of them singletons. The sample originates from a study of blood T cell repertoires in COVID-19. Study in general: The United States, Italy and Spain supplied acute and convalescent COVID-19 samples. In each case, the material was cDNA or gDNA derived from T cells, B-cell-depleted T cells, or PBMCs.

Sequenced input: peripheral blood. The rearrangement links TRBV18 to TRBJ2-1, with a weak D call TRBD2 (6 bases). The receptor was derived from a woman between 50 and 59 years old with acute or convalescent COVID-19. The DNA of the CDR3 is TGTGCCAGCTCACCGGGTGACACGGGAGCCTACAATGAGCAGTTCTTC. It encodes CASSPGDTGAYNEQFF.